This TCR beta chain was identified in a study of type 1 regulatory T cells. Study summary: An in vitro protocol generated T-allo10, a Tr1-enriched, alloantigen-specific CD4 T cell product.

Of note for this clonotype: The antigen is unknown.

V gave up 1 base and J gave up 1 base, with 5 bases separating them. Germline CDR1 LNHDA, CDR2 SQIVND (reference sequence). This CDR3 contains 13 residues. MiXCR, run by TCRdb on the reads, gives a single entry per CDR3 protein. Here the sample spans roughly 62,000 distinct CDR3 sequences, approximately 60% being singletons. Whole-study findings and limits: Compared with non-type 1 regulatory T cells, type 1 regulatory T cells showed a more restricted TCR repertoire.

The clonotype was recovered from a human donor in good health. The gene calls are TRBV19 and TRBJ2-7; D is undetermined. Sequencing was carried out using cultured non-Tr1 T cells, either the whole culture or a sorted T cell fraction (not recorded which). The CDR3 region has the DNA TGTGCCAGTAGTATAGGCCAGTCCTACGAGCAGTACTTC. Its translation: CASSIGQSYEQYF.